Here is one T cell receptor (beta chain) with its context. From germline, CDR1 is SGHAT and CDR2 FQNNGV. This CDR3 comprises 12 residues. V was cut by 4 bases and J by 0 bases, with 3 bases left in between. This sample stems from a study of OX40 agonist ivuxolimab in advanced cancers. Baseline, cycle 4 day 1, and cycle 7 day 1 were the blood sampling points. Clones were sequenced by immunoSEQ multiplex PCR, and TCRdb holds only the in-frame ones, with some missing. The sample consists of over 55,000 clones, roughly 87% of them appearing once. The TCR originated in an adult with an advanced solid tumor such as melanoma, head and neck, liver or kidney cancer. The V call is TRBV11-2, the J call TRBJ1-1; unclear D gene. The specimen comprised CD4+ or CD8+ T cells sorted from blood, sampled in a trial of the OX40 agonist ivuxolimab. CDR3: CASSWVNTEAFF. As DNA, the CDR3 is TGTGCCAGCAGCTGGGTGAACACTGAAGCTTTCTTT.